These 20 T cell receptor beta chains came from one sample sequenced in a study of shared clonotypes between healthy human individuals. Libraries were prepared by immunoSEQ multiplex PCR; TCRdb keeps only in-frame clonotypes and omits some of them. The sample contains 2,500,000 or so clones, approximately 93% of which appear only once. Sequencing used naive CD4+ T cells from PBMCs. The subset here: CD45RA+ positively selected. Receptors were obtained from a man between 18 and 35 years old in good health. Some clones in this sample may be carry-over from other donors' samples.

This rearrangement joins TRBV5-1 to TRBJ2-3; 7 bases are a match to TRBD1. Losses at the gene ends were 3 bases for V and 0 bases for J; bases not matched to a gene: 4. The CDR3 runs to 15 residues. Germline assignment: CDR1 SGHRS and CDR2 YFSETQ. CDR3 protein: CASSSRDSSTDTQYF. The DNA of the CDR3 is TGCGCCAGCAGCTCGAGGGACAGCAGCACAGATACGCAGTATTTT. The full variable domain, with the rest looked up from reference TRBV5-1 and TRBJ2-3, is KAGVTQTPRYLIKTRGQQVTLSCSPISGHRSVSWYQQTPGQGLQFLFEYFSETQRNKGNFPGRFSGRQFSNSRSEMNVSTLELGDSALYLCASSSRDSSTDTQYFGPGTRLTVL.

The CDR3: CASCRRGSGETQYF. Here the CDR3 DNA reads TGTGCCAGCTGCCGGCGGGGATCGGGAGAGACCCAGTACTTC. The chain links TRBV9 to TRBJ2-5, with D perhaps TRBD2 (6 bases). Germline CDR1 is SGDLS and CDR2 is YYNGEE. The germline V and J ends were trimmed by 7 bases and 4 bases, with 17 bases remaining between them. The CDR3 covers 14 residues.

This chain connects TRBV28 to TRBJ2-5; a weak D match, TRBD1 (6 bases). Germline CDR1 reads MDHEN; CDR2 reads SYDVKM. The CDR3 has 15 amino acids. The V and J ends lost 6 bases and 2 bases respectively, with 16 bases between them. CDR3 loop: CASSPLQGTQETQYF. In nucleotides, the CDR3 is TGTGCCAGCAGCCCCTTACAGGGCACTCAAGAGACCCAGTACTTC.

This chain links TRBV6-1 with TRBJ2-7; 8 bases are a match to TRBD1. Trimming removed 6 bases from V and 4 bases from J; junction bases left unmatched: 8. This CDR3 has 14 amino acids. The V gene's germline CDR1 is MNHNS and CDR2 SASEGT. CDR3 bases: TGTGCCAGCAGCCCGACAGGGGCGGGGTACGAGCAGTACTTC. This translates into CASSPTGAGYEQYF.

About this clone itself: Within the sample, other DNA sequences also encode this same CDR3. The J gene is TRBJ1-5, the V gene TRBV29-1, with D maybe TRBD1 (5 bases). The length of the CDR3 is 13 residues. V lost 4 bases, J lost 4 bases, and 11 bases lay in between. Germline assignment: CDR1 SQVTM and CDR2 ANQGSEA. The CDR3 DNA follows: TGCAGCGTTGGGCAGGGAAGGAATCAGCCCCAGCATTTT. This translates into CSVGQGRNQPQHF.

V is TRBV7-3 and J is TRBJ2-2; a weak D match, TRBD1 (6 bases). V was pared by 0 bases and J by 4 bases, with 12 bases between. The CDR3 has 16 residues. CDR1 and CDR2 (germline): SGHTA, FQGTGA. CDR3 in amino acids: CASSLTPTGSTGELFF. Here the CDR3 DNA reads TGTGCCAGCAGCTTAACGCCTACAGGGTCCACCGGGGAGCTGTTTTTT.

The chain couples TRBV4-1 to TRBJ2-3; TRBD2 matches 8 bases. CDR1 is MGHRA, CDR2 YSYEKL, per germline. V was pared by 4 bases and J by 2 bases, with 8 bases of the junction left unmatched. The CDR3 spans 16 residues. The CDR3 DNA sequence: TGCGCCAGCAGCCCAGTAGCGGGAACATCCACAGATACGCAGTATTTT. It is translated as CASSPVAGTSTDTQYF.

The chain carries TRBV5-1 and TRBJ1-5; unclear D gene. V shed 0 bases and J shed 6 bases, with 10 bases lying between them. The CDR3 length is 14 residues. CDR1 and CDR2 (germline): SGHRS, YFSETQ. CDR3 in DNA: TGCGCCAGCAGCTTGGAGATGGGGTCTCAGCCCCAGCATTTT. Its protein is CASSLEMGSQPQHF. Full variable domain (rest looked up from reference TRBV5-1 and TRBJ1-5): KAGVTQTPRYLIKTRGQQVTLSCSPISGHRSVSWYQQTPGQGLQFLFEYFSETQRNKGNFPGRFSGRQFSNSRSEMNVSTLELGDSALYLCASSLEMGSQPQHFGDGTRLSIL.

The V call is TRBV9, the J call TRBJ2-3, with D unclear. This CDR3 is 17 amino acids long. Trimming pared 4 bases from V and 0 bases from J, leaving 18 bases between. From germline, CDR1 is SGDLS and CDR2 YYNGEE. CDR3 sequence reads: CASSPSAGLLSTDTQYF. The CDR3 DNA reads as TGTGCCAGCAGCCCGAGCGCAGGCTTACTTAGCACAGATACGCAGTATTTT.

This chain links TRBV20-1 with TRBJ2-7; D perhaps matches TRBD2 (5 bases). Trimming took 4 bases from V and 7 from J, leaving 11 bases between them. Germline CDR1 and CDR2: DFQATT and SNEGSKA (reference sequence). The CDR3 spans 11 residues. The CDR3 loop is CSANGDGEQYF. In DNA, the CDR3 is TGCAGTGCTAACGGGGATGGGGAGCAGTACTTC.

The gene calls are TRBV18 and TRBJ1-1, with 8 positions matching TRBD1. Trimming took 1 base from V and 4 from J; bases not matched to a gene: 5. CDR3 length equals 15 residues. Germline CDR1 reads KGHSH; CDR2 reads LQKENI. In nucleotides, the CDR3 is TGTGCCAGCTCACCACGGCAGGGGGCCGGCACTGAAGCTTTCTTT. Protein product: CASSPRQGAGTEAFF.

CDR3 residues: CASSLTSGRTDTQYF. As DNA, the CDR3 is TGTGCCAGCAGCTTGACTAGCGGGAGGACAGATACGCAGTATTTT. The rearrangement joins TRBV5-5 to TRBJ2-3, with 12 bases identical to TRBD2. V trimming: 1 base; J trimming: 3 bases; junction bases outside the gene matches: 0. Germline V gene data show CDR1 as SGHKS and CDR2 as YYEKEE (reference sequence). This CDR3 has 15 amino acids. The variable domain in full, completed from reference TRBV5-5 and TRBJ2-3, reads DAGVTQSPTHLIKTRGQQVTLRCSPISGHKSVSWYQQVLGQGPQFIFQYYEKEERGRGNFPDRFSARQFPNYSSELNVNALLLGDSALYLCASSLTSGRTDTQYFGPGTRLTVL.

The chain recombines TRBV5-1 with TRBJ2-7; 8 nucleotides line up with TRBD2. CDR3 length equals 15 residues. V shed 2 bases and J 6 bases; nucleotides not matched to a gene: 10. CDR1 SGHRS and CDR2 YFSETQ come from the germline V gene. DNA for the CDR3: TGCGCCAGCAGCTTCGTAGCGGGAAGTTCAGTCGAGCAGTACTTC. Translated: CASSFVAGSSVEQYF.

The chain couples TRBV14 to TRBJ2-3; TRBD2 aligns across 8 bases. CDR1 is SGHDN and CDR2 is FVKESK in the germline V gene. The CDR3 sequence is 14 residues long. The V gene end was trimmed by 6 bases and the J gene end by 3 bases; junction bases not matched to a gene: 5. The CDR3 coding sequence is TGTGCCAGCAGTCCCCGGGAGGGGACAGATACGCAGTATTTT. This encodes CASSPREGTDTQYF.

A note on this clone: This same CDR3 is encoded by further DNA sequences in the sample. V usage is TRBV7-9 and J usage is TRBJ2-1; TRBD2 matches at 11 bases. The CDR3 has 15 residues. Trimming at V came to 3 bases and at J to 4 bases, leaving 2 bases not matched to a gene. Germline V gene data show CDR1 as SEHNR and CDR2 as FQNEAQ (reference sequence). CDR3 protein: CASSLLAGGYNEQFF. The DNA of the CDR3 is TGTGCCAGCAGCTTGCTAGCGGGAGGTTACAATGAGCAGTTCTTC.

This clone has more than one count but fewer than ten. This sequence joins TRBV5-1 and TRBJ1-1; the D gene is possibly TRBD1 (5 bases). Germline CDR1 and CDR2: SGHRS and YFSETQ. CDR3 size: 15 residues. With 4 bases removed from V and 0 bases from J, the gap between germline ends came to 13 bases. The CDR3 loop reads CASSPKEGMNTEAFF. The DNA of the CDR3 is TGCGCCAGCAGCCCAAAAGAGGGGATGAACACTGAAGCTTTCTTT.

V and J are TRBV7-2 and TRBJ2-1; D gene ambiguous. This CDR3 has 15 residues. Germline CDR1 and CDR2: SGHTA and FQGNSA. Trimming pared 1 base from V and 5 bases from J, leaving 12 bases between. This chain's CDR3 is CASSLDSVVDNEQFF. CDR3 sequence (DNA): TGTGCCAGCAGCTTAGACTCCGTAGTCGACAATGAGCAGTTCTTC.

CDR3 loop: CASSPVRDGAQHF. DNA for the CDR3: TGTGCCAGTAGTCCGGTTCGGGACGGGGCCCAGCATTTT. The chain uses TRBV19 and TRBJ1-5; tentatively, D is TRBD1 (5 bases). This CDR3 has 13 amino acids. Between the trimmed V and J ends, which lost 5 bases and 11 bases, there was a span of 16 bases. CDR1 is LNHDA and CDR2 is SQIVND in the germline V gene (reference sequence).

The V gene is TRBV4-1, the J gene TRBJ2-2; tentatively, D is TRBD2 (6 bases). Germline loops: CDR1 MGHRA, CDR2 YSYEKL. The CDR3 consists of 16 residues. With 5 bases removed from V and 4 bases from J, the gap between germline ends came to 17 bases. The CDR3 DNA is TGCGCCAGCAGCAACCGGGACTCGGGGTCCACCGGGGAGCTGTTTTTT. Translation: CASSNRDSGSTGELFF.

DNA for the CDR3: TGTGCCAGCAGTTACATGCCCTCCTACGAGCAGTACTTC. Protein: CASSYMPSYEQYF. V is TRBV6-6 and J is TRBJ2-5; no clear D. TRBJ2-7 matches the DNA end more closely, so the J call is doubtful. Germline V gives CDR1 MNHNY, CDR2 SVGAGI (reference sequence). This CDR3 has 13 residues.